This T cell receptor (beta chain) is drawn from a study of response to subunit inactivated influenza vaccine. The study's findings and limits: Only a handful of new T cells, the authors suggested, are recruited with each seasonal influenza vaccination.

A remark on this clonotype: What it recognizes is unknown.

TCRdb itself ran the RT-PCR reads through MiXCR, one entry per CDR3 protein. The sample lists hundreds of thousands of distinct CDR3 sequences, more than 15% occurring once. This CDR3 spans 18 amino acids. Germline CDR1 MDHEN, CDR2 SYDVKM. V shed 8 bases, J shed 0 bases, and the junction held 12 bases outside the gene matches. The sample consisted of PBMCs from blood, taken 11 to 12 days after vaccination. This sequence originates from a man aged 50 to 60 who received an inactivated influenza vaccine. This chain uses TRBV28 with TRBJ2-1, with 11 bases that match TRBD2. CDR3 bases: TGTGCCAGCGCCGGGACTAGCGGAAATTGGTTCTCCTACAATGAGCAGTTCTTC. Amino acid sequence: CASAGTSGNWFSYNEQFF.